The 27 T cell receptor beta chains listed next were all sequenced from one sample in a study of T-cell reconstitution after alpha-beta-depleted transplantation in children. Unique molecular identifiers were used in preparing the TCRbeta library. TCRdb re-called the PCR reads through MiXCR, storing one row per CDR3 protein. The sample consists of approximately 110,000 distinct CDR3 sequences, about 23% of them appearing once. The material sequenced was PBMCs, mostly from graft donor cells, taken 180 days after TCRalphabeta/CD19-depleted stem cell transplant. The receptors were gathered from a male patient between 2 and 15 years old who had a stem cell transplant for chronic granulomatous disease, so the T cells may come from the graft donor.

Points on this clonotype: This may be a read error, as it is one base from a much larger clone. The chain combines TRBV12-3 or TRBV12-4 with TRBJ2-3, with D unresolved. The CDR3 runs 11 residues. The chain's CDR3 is CARRRADTQYF. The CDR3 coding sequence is TGTGCCCGCAGGAGAGCAGATACGCAGTATTTT.

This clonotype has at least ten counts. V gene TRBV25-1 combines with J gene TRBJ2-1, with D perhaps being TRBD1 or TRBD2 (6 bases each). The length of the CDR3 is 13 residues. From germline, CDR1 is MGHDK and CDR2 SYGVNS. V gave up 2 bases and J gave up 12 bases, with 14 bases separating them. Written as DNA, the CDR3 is TGTGCCAGCAGTGAAAGGGGGGTTAAGGCGCAGTTCTTC. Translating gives CASSERGVKAQFF.

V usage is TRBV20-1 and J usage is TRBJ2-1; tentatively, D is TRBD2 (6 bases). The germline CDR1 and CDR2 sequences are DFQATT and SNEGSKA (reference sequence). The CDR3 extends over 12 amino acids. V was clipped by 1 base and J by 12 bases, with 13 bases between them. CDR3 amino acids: CSARVPGTGQFF. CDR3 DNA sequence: TGCAGTGCTAGAGTCCCCGGGACTGGGCAGTTCTTC.

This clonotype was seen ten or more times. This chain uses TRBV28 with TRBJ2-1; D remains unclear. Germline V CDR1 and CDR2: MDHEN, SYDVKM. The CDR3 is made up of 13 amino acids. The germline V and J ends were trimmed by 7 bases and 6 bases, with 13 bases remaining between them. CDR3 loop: CASKGAGVNEQFF. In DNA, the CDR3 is TGTGCCAGCAAGGGCGCTGGGGTCAATGAGCAGTTCTTC.

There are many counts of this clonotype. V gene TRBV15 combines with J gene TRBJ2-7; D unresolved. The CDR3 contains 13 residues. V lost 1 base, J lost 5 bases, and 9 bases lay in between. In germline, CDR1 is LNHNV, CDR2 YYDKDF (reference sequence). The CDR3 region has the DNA TGTGCCACCAGCAGAGCCTCCGTCCACGAGCAGTACTTC. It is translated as CATSRASVHEQYF. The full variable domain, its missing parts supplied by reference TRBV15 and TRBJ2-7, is DAMVIQNPRYQVTQFGKPVTLSCSQTLNHNVMYWYQQKSSQAPKLLFHYYDKDFNNEADTPDNFQSRRPNTSFCFLDIRSPGLGDTAMYLCATSRASVHEQYFGPGTRLTVT.

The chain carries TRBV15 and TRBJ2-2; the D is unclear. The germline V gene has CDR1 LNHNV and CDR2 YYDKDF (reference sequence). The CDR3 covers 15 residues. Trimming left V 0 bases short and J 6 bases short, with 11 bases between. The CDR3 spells CATSREVSVSGELFF. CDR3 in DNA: TGTGCCACCAGCAGAGAAGTTTCAGTCTCCGGGGAGCTGTTTTTT.

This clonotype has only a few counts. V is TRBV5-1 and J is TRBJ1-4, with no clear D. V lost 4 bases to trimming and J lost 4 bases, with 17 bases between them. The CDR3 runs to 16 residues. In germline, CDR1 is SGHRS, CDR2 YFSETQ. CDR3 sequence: CASSRTPVISNEKLFF. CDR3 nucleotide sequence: TGCGCCAGCAGCCGGACCCCCGTGATTAGTAATGAAAAACTGTTTTTT. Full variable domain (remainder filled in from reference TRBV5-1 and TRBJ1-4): KAGVTQTPRYLIKTRGQQVTLSCSPISGHRSVSWYQQTPGQGLQFLFEYFSETQRNKGNFPGRFSGRQFSNSRSEMNVSTLELGDSALYLCASSRTPVISNEKLFFGSGTQLSVL.

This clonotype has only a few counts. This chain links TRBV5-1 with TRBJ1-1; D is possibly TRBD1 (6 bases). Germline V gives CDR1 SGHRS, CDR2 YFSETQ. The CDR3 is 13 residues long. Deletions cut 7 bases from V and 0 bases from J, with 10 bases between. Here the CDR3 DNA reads TGCGCCAGCCGAGGACAGCTGAACACTGAAGCTTTCTTT. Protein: CASRGQLNTEAFF.

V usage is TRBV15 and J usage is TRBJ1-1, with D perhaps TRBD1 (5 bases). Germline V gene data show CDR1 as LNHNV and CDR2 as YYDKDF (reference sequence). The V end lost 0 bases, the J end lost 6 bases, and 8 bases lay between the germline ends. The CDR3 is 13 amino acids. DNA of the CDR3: TGTGCCACCAGCAGAGATACGGGACCTGAAGCTTTCTTT. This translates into CATSRDTGPEAFF.

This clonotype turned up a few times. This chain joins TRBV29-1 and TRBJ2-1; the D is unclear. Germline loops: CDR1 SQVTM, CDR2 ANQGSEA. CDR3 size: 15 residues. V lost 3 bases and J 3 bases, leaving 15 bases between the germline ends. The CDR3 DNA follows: TGCAGCGTTGAGGTGTTCCTCGGAATCTACAATGAGCAGTTCTTC. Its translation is CSVEVFLGIYNEQFF.

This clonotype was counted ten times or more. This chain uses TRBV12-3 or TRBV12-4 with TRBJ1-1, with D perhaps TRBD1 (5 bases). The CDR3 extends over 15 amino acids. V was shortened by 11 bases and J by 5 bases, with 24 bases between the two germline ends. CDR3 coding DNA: TGTGCCTGCGGTGGGGGTATAGGCATATCGACTGAAGCTTTCTTT. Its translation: CACGGGIGISTEAFF.

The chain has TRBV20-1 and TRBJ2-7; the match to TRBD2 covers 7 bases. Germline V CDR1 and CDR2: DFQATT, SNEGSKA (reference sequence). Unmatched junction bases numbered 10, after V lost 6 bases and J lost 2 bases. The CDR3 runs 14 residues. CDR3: CSAPRGDFPYEQYF. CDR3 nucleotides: TGCAGTGCACCTCGGGGGGACTTCCCCTACGAGCAGTACTTC.

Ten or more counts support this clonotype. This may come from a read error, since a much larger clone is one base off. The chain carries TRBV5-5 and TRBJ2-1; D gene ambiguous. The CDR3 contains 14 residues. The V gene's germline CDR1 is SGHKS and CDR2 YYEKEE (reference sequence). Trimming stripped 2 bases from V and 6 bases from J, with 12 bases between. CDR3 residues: CASSFGLVGNEQFF. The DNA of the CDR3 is TGTGCCAGCAGCTTCGGCCTAGTCGGCAATGAGCAGTTCTTC.

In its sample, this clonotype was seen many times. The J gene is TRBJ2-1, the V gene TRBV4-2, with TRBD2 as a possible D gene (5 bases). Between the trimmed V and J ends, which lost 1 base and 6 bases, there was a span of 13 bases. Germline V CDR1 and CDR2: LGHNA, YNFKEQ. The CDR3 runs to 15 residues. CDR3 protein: CASSQGAGPGNEQFF. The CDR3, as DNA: TGTGCCAGCAGCCAAGGGGCGGGTCCCGGCAATGAGCAGTTCTTC.

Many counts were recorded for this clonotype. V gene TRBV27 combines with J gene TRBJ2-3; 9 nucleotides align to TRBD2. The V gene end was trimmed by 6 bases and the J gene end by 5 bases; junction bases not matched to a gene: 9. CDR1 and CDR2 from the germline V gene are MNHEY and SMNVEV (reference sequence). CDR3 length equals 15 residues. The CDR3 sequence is CASSGAGGRRDTQYF. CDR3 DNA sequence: TGTGCCAGCAGCGGAGCGGGGGGCCGTAGAGATACGCAGTATTTT.

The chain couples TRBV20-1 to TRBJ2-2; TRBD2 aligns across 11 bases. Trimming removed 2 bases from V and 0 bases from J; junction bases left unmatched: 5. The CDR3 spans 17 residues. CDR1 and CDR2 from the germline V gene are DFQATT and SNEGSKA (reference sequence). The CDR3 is CSARSSGGPSNTGELFF. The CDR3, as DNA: TGCAGTGCTAGATCTAGCGGGGGGCCTTCGAACACCGGGGAGCTGTTTTTT.

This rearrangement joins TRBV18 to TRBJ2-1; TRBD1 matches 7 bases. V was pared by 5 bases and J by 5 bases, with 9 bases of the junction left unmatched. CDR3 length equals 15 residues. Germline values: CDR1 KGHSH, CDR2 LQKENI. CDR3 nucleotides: TGTGCCAGCTCATCGGGACAGAGTAACCACAATGAGCAGTTCTTC. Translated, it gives CASSSGQSNHNEQFF.

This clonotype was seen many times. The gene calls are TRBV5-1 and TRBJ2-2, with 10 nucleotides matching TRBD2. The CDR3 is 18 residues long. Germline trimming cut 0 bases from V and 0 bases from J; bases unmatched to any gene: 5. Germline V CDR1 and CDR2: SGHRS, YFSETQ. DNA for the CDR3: TGCGCCAGCAGCTTGGAGAGCGGGAGGGCGACGAACACCGGGGAGCTGTTTTTT. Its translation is CASSLESGRATNTGELFF.

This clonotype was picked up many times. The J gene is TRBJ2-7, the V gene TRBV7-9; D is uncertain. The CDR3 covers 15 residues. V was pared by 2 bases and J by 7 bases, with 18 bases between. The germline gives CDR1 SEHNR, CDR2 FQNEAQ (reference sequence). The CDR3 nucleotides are TGTGCCAGCAGCTTAAGTGGCACGCCCGGTCGGGAGCAGTACTTC. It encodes CASSLSGTPGREQYF.

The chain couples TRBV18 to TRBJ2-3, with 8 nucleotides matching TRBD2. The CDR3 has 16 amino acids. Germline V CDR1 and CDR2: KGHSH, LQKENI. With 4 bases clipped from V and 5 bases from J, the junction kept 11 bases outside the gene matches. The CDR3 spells CASSQVPGGPGDTQYF. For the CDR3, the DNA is TGTGCCAGCTCACAAGTGCCGGGGGGGCCAGGAGATACGCAGTATTTT. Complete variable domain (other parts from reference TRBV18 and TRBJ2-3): NAGVMQNPRHLVRRRGQEARLRCSPMKGHSHVYWYRQLPEEGLKFMVYLQKENIIDESGMPKERFSAEFPKEGPSILRIQQVVRGDSAAYFCASSQVPGGPGDTQYFGPGTRLTVL.

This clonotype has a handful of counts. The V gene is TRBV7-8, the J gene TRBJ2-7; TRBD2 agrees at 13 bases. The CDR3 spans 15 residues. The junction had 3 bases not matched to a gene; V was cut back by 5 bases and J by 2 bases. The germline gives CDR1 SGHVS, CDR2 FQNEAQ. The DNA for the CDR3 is TGTGCCAGCAGCGTAACTAGCGGGGGGGCCTACGAGCAGTACTTC. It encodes CASSVTSGGAYEQYF. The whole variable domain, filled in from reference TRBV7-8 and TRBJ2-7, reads GAGVSQSPRYKVAKRGQDVALRCDPISGHVSLFWYQQALGQGPEFLTYFQNEAQLDKSGLPSDRFFAERPEGSVSTLKIQRTQQEDSAVYLCASSVTSGGAYEQYFGPGTRLTVT.

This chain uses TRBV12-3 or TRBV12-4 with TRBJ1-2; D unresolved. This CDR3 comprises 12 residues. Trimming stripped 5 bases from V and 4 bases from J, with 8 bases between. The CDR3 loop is CASSTGFYGYTF. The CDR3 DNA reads TGTGCCAGCAGTACGGGTTTCTATGGCTACACCTTC.

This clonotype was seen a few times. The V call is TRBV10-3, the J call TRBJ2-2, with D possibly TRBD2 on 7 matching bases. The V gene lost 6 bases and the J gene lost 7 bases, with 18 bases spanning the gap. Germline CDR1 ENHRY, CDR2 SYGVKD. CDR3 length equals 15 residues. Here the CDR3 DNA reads TGTGCCATCAGCCCATCCGGGGGGCTAGGCGGGGAGCTGTTTTTT. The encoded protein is CAISPSGGLGGELFF.

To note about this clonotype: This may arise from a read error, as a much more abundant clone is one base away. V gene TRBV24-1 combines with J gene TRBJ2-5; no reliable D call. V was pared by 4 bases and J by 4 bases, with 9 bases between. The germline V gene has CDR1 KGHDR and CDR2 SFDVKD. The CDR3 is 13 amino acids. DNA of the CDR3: TGTGCCACCAGTGAGGGCCCGATAGAGACCCAGTACTTC. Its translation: CATSEGPIETQYF.

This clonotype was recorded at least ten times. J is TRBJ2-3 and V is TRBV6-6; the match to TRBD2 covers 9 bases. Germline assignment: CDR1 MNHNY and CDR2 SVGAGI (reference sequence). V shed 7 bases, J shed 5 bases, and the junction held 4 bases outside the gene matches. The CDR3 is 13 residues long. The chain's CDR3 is CASTSSGVDTQYF. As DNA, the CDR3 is TGTGCCAGCACCTCTAGCGGGGTAGATACGCAGTATTTT.

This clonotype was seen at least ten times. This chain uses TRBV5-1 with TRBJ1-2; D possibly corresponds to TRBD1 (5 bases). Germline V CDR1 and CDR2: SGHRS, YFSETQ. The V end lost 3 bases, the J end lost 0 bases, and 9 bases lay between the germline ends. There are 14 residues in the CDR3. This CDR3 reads CASSSGPTNYGYTF. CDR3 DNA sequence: TGCGCCAGCAGCTCGGGACCTACTAACTATGGCTACACCTTC.

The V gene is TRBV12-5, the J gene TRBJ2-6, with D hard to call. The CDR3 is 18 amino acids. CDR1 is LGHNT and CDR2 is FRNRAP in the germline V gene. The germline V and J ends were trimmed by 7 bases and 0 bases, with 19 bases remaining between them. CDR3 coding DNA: TGTGCTAGTGCCCAGATGCTTACAGTCCTCTCTGGGGCCAACGTCCTGACTTTC. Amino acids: CASAQMLTVLSGANVLTF.